A single sample gave rise to the 8 T cell receptor beta chains below, sequenced in a study of blood T cell repertoires in COVID-19. Only in-frame clones appear in the TCRdb table, and some are missing; sequencing was by immunoSEQ multiplex PCR. The profile shows roughly 160,000 clones, around four fifths of them singletons. Sequenced: peripheral blood. These receptors were obtained from a woman aged 70-85 years who had recovered from COVID-19.

The rearrangement joins TRBV11-2 to TRBJ2-1; TRBD2 aligns across 9 bases. V was clipped by 5 bases and J by 8 bases; unmatched bases: 13. The CDR3 consists of 16 residues. Germline CDR1 and CDR2: SGHAT and FQNNGV. The CDR3 DNA sequence: TGTGCCAGCAGCCCAAGGGGGGGACTAGCTTCCTATGAGCAGTTCTTC. This translates into CASSPRGGLASYEQFF. The variable domain in full, completed from reference TRBV11-2 and TRBJ2-1, reads EAGVAQSPRYKIIEKRQSVAFWCNPISGHATLYWYQQILGQGPKLLIQFQNNGVVDDSQLPKDRFSAERLKGVDSTLKIQPAKLEDSAVYLCASSPRGGLASYEQFFGPGTRLTVL.

The V call is TRBV29-1, the J call TRBJ2-3; tentative D call: TRBD1 (6 bases). Germline V lookup: CDR1 SQVTM, CDR2 ANQGSEA. V was trimmed by 3 bases and J by 3 bases, leaving 16 bases between them. The length of the CDR3 is 15 residues. The CDR3 DNA sequence: TGCAGCGTTGACGGGGCCCGAGGGGGAACAGATACGCAGTATTTT. Amino acids: CSVDGARGGTDTQYF.

The chain has TRBV6-1 and TRBJ2-1; 12 positions agree with TRBD2. CDR3 length: 16 residues. Germline V gives CDR1 MNHNS, CDR2 SASEGT. The junction had 8 bases not matched to a gene; V was cut back by 4 bases and J by 7 bases. The CDR3 loop reads CASSARLAGAGNEQFF. The DNA for the CDR3 is TGTGCCAGCAGTGCCCGACTAGCGGGGGCGGGGAATGAGCAGTTCTTC.

V and J are TRBV5-6 and TRBJ1-6; possibly TRBD1 for D (6 bases). CDR3 length: 16 residues. V shed 0 bases and J shed 7 bases, with 14 bases lying between them. Germline V CDR1 and CDR2: SGHDT, YYEEEE. CDR3 coding DNA: TGTGCCAGCAGCTTGGTGGGGGACACTGGCAATTCACCCCTCCACTTT. Its translation is CASSLVGDTGNSPLHF.

This sequence joins TRBV18 and TRBJ1-3, with a tentative D call TRBD1 (6 bases). From germline, CDR1 is KGHSH and CDR2 LQKENI. The V end was cut by 1 base, the J end by 0 bases, with 28 bases between. The CDR3 spans 22 residues. CDR3: CASSPLQGPRGPVPLSGNTIYF. The DNA for the CDR3 is TGTGCCAGCTCACCACTCCAGGGGCCCCGAGGTCCCGTACCCCTCTCTGGAAACACCATATATTTT.

The chain joins TRBV6-6 to TRBJ1-1, with D unresolved. The V end was cut by 2 bases, the J end by 6 bases, with 13 bases between. From germline, CDR1 is MNHNY and CDR2 SVGAGI (reference sequence). This CDR3 is 14 amino acids long. The CDR3 DNA reads TGTGCCAGCAGTTACACGGGTCGGGTCGCTGAAGCTTTCTTT. Protein sequence: CASSYTGRVAEAFF.

V gene TRBV10-3 combines with J gene TRBJ2-1; 11 nucleotides align to TRBD2. Germline V gives CDR1 ENHRY, CDR2 SYGVKD. The CDR3 sequence is 21 residues long. V shed 6 bases and J 5 bases; nucleotides not matched to a gene: 24. The CDR3 sequence is CAIRSTAGSTSGMGPHNEQFF. CDR3 bases: TGTGCCATCAGGTCGACGGCCGGATCGACTAGCGGGATGGGCCCCCACAATGAGCAGTTCTTC.

The V gene is TRBV12-3 or TRBV12-4, the J gene TRBJ2-7; 7 bases are shared with TRBD2. The CDR3 covers 11 residues. J lost 7 bases, V lost 4 bases, and 1 base had no gene match. CDR3 DNA sequence: TGTGCCAGCAGTTCGGGGGGAGAGCAGTACTTC. As protein: CASSSGGEQYF.